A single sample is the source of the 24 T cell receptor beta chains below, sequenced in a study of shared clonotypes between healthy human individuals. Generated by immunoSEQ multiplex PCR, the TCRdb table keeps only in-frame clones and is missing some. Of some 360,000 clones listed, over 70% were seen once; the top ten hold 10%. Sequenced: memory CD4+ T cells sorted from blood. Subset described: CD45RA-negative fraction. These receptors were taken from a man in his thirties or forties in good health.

The CDR3 bases are TGTGCCAGCAGACAGACTAGCAACAATGAGCAGTTCTTC. Translated: CASRQTSNNEQFF. The chain joins TRBV6-5 to TRBJ2-1; TRBD2 agrees at 7 bases. The J segment lost 5 bases and the V segment lost 6 bases, leaving 4 bases of the junction unmatched. This CDR3 is 13 amino acids long. The germline V gene encodes CDR1 MNHEY and CDR2 SVGAGI.

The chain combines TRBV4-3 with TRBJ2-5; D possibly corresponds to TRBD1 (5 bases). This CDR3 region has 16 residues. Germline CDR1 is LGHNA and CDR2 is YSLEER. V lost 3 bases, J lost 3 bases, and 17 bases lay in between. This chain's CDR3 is CASSHSPRDHEETQYF. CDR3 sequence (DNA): TGCGCCAGCAGCCATAGCCCCAGGGATCATGAAGAGACCCAGTACTTC.

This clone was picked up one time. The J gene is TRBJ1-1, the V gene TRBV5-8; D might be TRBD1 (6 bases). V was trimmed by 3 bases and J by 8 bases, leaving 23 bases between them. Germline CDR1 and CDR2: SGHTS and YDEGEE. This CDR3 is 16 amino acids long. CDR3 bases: TGTGCCAGCAGCTCCGATAAATTAACAGGGAAAGGGGAAGCTTTCTTT. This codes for CASSSDKLTGKGEAFF.

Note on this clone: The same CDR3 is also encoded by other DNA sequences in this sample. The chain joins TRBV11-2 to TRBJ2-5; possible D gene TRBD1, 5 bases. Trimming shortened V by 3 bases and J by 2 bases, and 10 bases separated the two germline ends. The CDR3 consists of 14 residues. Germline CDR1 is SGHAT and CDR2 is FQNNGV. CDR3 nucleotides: TGTGCCAGCAGCTTGGTGCAGGGACAAGAGACCCAGTACTTC. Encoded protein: CASSLVQGQETQYF.

The CDR3, as DNA: TGCAGCGTTGTAAATCCGTCGTCCGACTATGGCTACACCTTC. Its translation is CSVVNPSSDYGYTF. J is TRBJ1-2 and V is TRBV29-1; no clear D. The CDR3 is 14 amino acids. The germline CDR1 and CDR2 sequences are SQVTM and ANQGSEA. The ends were cut back, 4 bases at V and 3 bases at J, with 15 bases in the middle. Based on the CDR3 plus reference TRBV29-1 and TRBJ1-2, the full variable domain is SAVISQKPSRDICQRGTSLTIQCQVDSQVTMMFWYRQQPGQSLTLIATANQGSEATYESGFVIDKFPISRPNLTFSTLTVSNMSPEDSSIYLCSVVNPSSDYGYTFGSGTRLTVV.

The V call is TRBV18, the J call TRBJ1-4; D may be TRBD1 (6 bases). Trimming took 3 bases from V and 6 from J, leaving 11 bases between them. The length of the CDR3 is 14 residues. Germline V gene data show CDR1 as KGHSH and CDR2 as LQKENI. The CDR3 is CASSPQGWDEKLFF. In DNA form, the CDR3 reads TGTGCCAGCTCACCTCAGGGGTGGGATGAAAAACTGTTTTTT.

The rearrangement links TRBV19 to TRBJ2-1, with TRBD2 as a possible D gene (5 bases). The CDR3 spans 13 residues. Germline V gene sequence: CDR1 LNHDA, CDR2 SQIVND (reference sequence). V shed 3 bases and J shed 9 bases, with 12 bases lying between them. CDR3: CASSMWASGEQFF. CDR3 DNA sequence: TGTGCCAGTAGTATGTGGGCAAGCGGTGAGCAGTTCTTC.

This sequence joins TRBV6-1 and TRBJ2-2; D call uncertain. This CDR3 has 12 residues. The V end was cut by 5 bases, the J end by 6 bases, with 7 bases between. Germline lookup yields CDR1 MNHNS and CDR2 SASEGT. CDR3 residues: CASSQRAGELFF. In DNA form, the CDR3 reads TGTGCCAGCAGTCAGAGAGCCGGGGAGCTGTTTTTT.

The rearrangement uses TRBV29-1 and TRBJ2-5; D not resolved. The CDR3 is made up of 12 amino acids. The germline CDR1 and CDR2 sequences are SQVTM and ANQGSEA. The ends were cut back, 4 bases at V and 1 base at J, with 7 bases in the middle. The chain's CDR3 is CSVGIAQETQYF. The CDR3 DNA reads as TGCAGCGTTGGTATCGCCCAAGAGACCCAGTACTTC.

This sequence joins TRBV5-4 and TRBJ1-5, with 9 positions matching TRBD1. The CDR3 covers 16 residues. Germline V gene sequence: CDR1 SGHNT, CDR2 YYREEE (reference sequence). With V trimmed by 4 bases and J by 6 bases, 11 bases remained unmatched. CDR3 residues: CASSREGGTGSQPQHF. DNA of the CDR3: TGTGCCAGCAGCCGAGAGGGTGGGACAGGGAGTCAGCCCCAGCATTTT.

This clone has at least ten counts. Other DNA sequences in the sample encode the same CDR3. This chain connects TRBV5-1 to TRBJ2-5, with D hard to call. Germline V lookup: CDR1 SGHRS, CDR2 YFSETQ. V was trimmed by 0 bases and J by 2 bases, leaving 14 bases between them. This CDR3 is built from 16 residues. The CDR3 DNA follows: TGCGCCAGCAGCTTGGGCGGTCGGAGTGGTCAAGAGACCCAGTACTTC. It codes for CASSLGGRSGQETQYF.

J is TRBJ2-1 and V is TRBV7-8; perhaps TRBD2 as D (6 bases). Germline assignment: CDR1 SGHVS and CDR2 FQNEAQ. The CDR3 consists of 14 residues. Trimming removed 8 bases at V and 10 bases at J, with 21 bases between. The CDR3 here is CASAAAGSWQEQFF. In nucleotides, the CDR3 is TGTGCCAGCGCCGCCGCGGGATCTTGGCAAGAGCAGTTCTTC.

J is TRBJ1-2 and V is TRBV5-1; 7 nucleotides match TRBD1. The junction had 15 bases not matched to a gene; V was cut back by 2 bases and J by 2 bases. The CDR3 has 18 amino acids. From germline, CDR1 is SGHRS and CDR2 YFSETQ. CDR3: CASSLIGIFGDSNYGYTF. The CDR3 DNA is TGCGCCAGCAGCTTAATCGGGATCTTCGGGGACAGCAACTATGGCTACACCTTC.

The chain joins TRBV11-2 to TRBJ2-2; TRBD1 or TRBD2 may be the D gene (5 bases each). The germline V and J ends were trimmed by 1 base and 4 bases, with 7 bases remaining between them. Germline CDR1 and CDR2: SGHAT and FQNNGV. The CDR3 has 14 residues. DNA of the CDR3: TGTGCCAGCAGCTTAGCCGGGACCACCGGGGAGCTGTTTTTT. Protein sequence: CASSLAGTTGELFF.

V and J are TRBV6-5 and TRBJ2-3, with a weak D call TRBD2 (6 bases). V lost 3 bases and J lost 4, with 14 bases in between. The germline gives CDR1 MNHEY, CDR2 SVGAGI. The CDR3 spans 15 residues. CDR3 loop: CASSYSREFSDTQYF. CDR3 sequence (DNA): TGTGCCAGCAGTTATAGCCGGGAGTTCTCAGATACGCAGTATTTT.

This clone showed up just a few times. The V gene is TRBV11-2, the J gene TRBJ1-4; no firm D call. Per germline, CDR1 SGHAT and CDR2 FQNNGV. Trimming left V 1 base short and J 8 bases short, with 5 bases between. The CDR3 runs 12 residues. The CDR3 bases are TGTGCCAGCAGCTTAGTCATCGAAAAACTGTTTTTT. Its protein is CASSLVIEKLFF.

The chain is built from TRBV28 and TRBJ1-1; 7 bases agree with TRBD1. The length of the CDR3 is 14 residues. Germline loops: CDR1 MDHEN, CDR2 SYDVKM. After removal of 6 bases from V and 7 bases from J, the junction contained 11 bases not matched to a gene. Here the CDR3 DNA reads TGTGCCAGCAGAAGCCCGACAGGGCGTCTTGAAGCTTTCTTT. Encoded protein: CASRSPTGRLEAFF.

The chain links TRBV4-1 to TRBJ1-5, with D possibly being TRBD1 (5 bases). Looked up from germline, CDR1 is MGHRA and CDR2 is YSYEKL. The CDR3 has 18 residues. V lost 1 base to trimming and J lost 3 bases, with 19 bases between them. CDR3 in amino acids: CASSQGHGGVSFNQPQHF. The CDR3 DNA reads TGCGCCAGCAGCCAAGGGCATGGGGGGGTGAGTTTCAATCAGCCCCAGCATTTT.

CDR3 sequence: CAISDQGSKNIQYF. DNA for the CDR3: TGTGCCATCAGTGACCAGGGGAGCAAAAACATTCAGTACTTC. The genes are TRBV10-3 and TRBJ2-4; the D gene is possibly TRBD1 (6 bases). Germline lookup yields CDR1 ENHRY and CDR2 SYGVKD. The CDR3 runs 14 residues. Trimming shortened V by 3 bases and J by 3 bases, and 9 bases separated the two germline ends.

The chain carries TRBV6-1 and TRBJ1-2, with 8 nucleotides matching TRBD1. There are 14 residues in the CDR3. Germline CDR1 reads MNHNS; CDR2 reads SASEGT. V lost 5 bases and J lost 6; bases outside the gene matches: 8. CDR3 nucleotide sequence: TGTGCCAGCAGTTGGGGACAGGCCAAGGATGGCTACACCTTC. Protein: CASSWGQAKDGYTF.

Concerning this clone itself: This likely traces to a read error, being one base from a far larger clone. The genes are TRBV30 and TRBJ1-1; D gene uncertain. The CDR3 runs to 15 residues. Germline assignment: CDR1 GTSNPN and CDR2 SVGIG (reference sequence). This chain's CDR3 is CAWSVHRMGNTGAFF. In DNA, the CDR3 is TGTGCCTGGAGTGTACACCGGATGGGGAACACTGGAGCTTTCTTT.

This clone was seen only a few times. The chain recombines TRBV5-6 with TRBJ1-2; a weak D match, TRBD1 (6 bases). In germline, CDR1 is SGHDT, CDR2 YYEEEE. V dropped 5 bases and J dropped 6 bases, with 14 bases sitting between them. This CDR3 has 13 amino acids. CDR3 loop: CASSSQGRDGYTF. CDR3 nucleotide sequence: TGTGCCAGCAGTTCCCAGGGGCGCGATGGCTACACCTTC. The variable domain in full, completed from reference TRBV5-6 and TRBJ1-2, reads DAGVTQSPTHLIKTRGQQVTLRCSPKSGHDTVSWYQQALGQGPQFIFQYYEEEERQRGNFPDRFSGHQFPNYSSELNVNALLLGDSALYLCASSSQGRDGYTFGSGTRLTVV.

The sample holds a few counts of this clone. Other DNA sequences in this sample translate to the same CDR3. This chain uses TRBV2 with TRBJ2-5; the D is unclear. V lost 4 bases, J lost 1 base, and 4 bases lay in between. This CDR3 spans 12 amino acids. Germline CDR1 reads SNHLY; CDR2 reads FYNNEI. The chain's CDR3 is CASSALQETQYF. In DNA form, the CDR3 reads TGTGCCAGCAGTGCCCTCCAAGAGACCCAGTACTTC. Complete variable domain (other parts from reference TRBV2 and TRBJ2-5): EPEVTQTPSHQVTQMGQEVILRCVPISNHLYFYWYRQILGQKVEFLVSFYNNEISEKSEIFDDQFSVERPDGSNFTLKIRSTKLEDSAMYFCASSALQETQYFGPGTRLLVL.

The CDR3 DNA sequence: TGTGCCAGCAGCTACCTCCGGGCGGGAGGCCACGAGCAGTACTTC. Translation: CASSYLRAGGHEQYF. The chain recombines TRBV11-2 with TRBJ2-7, with TRBD2 identical over 8 bases. CDR1 and CDR2 from the germline V gene are SGHAT and FQNNGV. The CDR3 totals 15 residues. The ends lost 4 bases at V and 5 bases at J; junction bases unmatched: 10.